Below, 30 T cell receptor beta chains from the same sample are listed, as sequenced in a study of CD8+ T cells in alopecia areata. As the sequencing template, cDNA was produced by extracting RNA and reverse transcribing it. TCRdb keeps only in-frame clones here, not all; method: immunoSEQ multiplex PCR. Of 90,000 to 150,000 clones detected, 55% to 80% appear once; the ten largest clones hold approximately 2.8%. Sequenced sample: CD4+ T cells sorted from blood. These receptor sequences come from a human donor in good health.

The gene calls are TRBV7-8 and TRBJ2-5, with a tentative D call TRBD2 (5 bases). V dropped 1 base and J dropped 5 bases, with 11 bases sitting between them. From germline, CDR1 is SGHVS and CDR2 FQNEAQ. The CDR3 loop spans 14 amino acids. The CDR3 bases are TGTGCCAGCAGCTTAGTTATCTCGGGGGAGACCCAGTACTTC. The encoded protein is CASSLVISGETQYF.

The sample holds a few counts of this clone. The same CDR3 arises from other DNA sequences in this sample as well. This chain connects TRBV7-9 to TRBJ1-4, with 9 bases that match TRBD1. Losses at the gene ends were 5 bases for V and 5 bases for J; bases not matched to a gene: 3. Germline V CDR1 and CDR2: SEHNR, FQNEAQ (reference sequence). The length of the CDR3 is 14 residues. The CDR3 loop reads CASSPGQGNEKLFF. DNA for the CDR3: TGTGCCAGCAGCCCCGGACAGGGGAATGAAAAACTGTTTTTT.

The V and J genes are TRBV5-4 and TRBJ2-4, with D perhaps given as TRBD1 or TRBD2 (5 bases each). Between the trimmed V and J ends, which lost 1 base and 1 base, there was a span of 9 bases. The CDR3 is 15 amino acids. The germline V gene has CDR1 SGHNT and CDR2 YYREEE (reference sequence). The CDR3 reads CASSLNGAAKNIQYF. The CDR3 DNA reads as TGTGCCAGCAGCTTGAACGGGGCCGCCAAAAACATTCAGTACTTC.

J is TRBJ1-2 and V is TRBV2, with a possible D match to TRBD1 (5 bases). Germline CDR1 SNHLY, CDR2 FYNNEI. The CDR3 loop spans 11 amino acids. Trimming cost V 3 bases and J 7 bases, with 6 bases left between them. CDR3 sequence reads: CASSEGRGYTF. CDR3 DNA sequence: TGTGCCAGCAGTGAGGGGCGTGGCTACACCTTC.

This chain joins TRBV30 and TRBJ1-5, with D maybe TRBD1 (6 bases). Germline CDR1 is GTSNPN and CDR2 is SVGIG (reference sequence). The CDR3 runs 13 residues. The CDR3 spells CVASGGGEQPQHF. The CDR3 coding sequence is TGTGTCGCATCCGGCGGGGGCGAGCAGCCCCAGCATTTT.

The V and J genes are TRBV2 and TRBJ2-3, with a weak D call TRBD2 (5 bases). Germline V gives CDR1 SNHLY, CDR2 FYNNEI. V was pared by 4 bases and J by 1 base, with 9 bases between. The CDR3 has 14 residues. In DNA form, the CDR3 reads TGTGCCAGCAGTGCCGGACTTCGCACAGATACGCAGTATTTT. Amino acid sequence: CASSAGLRTDTQYF.

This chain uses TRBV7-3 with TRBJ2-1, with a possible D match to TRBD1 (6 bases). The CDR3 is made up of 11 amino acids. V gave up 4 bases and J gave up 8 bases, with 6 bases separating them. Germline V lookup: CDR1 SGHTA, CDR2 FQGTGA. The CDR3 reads CASSSGDEQFF. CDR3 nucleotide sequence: TGTGCCAGCAGCTCAGGGGATGAGCAGTTCTTC.

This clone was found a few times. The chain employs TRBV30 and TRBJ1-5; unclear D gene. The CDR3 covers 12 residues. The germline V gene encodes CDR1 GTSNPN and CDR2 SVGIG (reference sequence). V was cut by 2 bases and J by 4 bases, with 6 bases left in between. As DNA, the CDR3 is TGTGCCTGGAGTCAACAGAATCAGCCCCAGCATTTT. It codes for CAWSQQNQPQHF.

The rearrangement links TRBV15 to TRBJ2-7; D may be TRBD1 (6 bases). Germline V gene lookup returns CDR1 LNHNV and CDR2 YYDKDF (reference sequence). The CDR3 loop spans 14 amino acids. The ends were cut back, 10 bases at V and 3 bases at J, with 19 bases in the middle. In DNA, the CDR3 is TGTGCCATCGACCAATGCCAGGGACACTACGAGCAGTACTTC. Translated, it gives CAIDQCQGHYEQYF.

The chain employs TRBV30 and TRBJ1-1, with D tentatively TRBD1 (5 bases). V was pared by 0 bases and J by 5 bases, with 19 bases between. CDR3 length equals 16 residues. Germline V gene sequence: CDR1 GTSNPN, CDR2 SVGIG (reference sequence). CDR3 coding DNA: TGTGCCTGGAGTGTACCGGGTCTGGGGACCGGTACTGAAGCTTTCTTT. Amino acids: CAWSVPGLGTGTEAFF.

The chain's CDR3 is CRGPRGFYGYTF. DNA of the CDR3: TGCAGGGGCCCACGCGGCTTCTATGGCTACACCTTC. The chain joins TRBV29-1 to TRBJ1-2; no firm D call. Looked up from germline, CDR1 is SQVTM and CDR2 is ANQGSEA. The CDR3 sequence is 12 residues long.

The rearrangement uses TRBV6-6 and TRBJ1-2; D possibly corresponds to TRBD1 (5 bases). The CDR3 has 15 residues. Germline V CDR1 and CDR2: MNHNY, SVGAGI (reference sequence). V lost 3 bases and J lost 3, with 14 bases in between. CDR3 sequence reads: CASSYGAGSYYGYTF. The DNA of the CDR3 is TGTGCCAGCAGTTATGGGGCGGGATCGTACTATGGCTACACCTTC.

The CDR3 loop is CATGRTEAFF. The CDR3 coding sequence is TGTGCCACCGGGCGCACTGAAGCTTTCTTT. V usage is TRBV6-5 and J usage is TRBJ1-1; no definite D call. The V end was cut by 10 bases, the J end by 4 bases, with 7 bases between. CDR1 is MNHEY, CDR2 SVGAGI, per germline. The CDR3 is made up of 10 amino acids.

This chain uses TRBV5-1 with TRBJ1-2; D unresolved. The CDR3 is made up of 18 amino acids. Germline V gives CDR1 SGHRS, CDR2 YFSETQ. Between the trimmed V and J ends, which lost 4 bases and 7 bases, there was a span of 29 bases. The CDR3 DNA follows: TGCGCCAGCAGCGTGACGGGGAGCCGCTATGGCCCTAATAGTGGCTACACCTTC. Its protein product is CASSVTGSRYGPNSGYTF.

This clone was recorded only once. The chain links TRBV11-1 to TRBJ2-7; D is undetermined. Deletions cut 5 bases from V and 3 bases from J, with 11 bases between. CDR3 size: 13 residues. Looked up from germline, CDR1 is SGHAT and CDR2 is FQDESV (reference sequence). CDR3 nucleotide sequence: TGTGCCAGCAGCCCCGATCCCCACTACGAGCAGTACTTC. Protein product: CASSPDPHYEQYF. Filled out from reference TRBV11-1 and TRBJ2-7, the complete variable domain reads EAEVAQSPRYKITEKSQAVAFWCDPISGHATLYWYRQILGQGPELLVQFQDESVVDDSQLPKDRFSAERLKGVDSTLKIQPAELGDSAMYLCASSPDPHYEQYFGPGTRLTVT.

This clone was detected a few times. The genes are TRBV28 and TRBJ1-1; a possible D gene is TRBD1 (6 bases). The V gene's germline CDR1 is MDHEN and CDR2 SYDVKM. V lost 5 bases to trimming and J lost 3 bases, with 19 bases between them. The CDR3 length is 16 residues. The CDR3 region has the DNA TGTGCCAGCAGTCAAGCACAGGGTTGGGGAGACACTGAAGCTTTCTTT. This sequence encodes CASSQAQGWGDTEAFF.

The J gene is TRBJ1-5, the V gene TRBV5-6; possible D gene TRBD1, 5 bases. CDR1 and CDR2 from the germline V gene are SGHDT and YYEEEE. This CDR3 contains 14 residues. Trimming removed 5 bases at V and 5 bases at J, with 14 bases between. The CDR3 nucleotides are TGTGCCAGCAGTTTCGGCAGGGACGATCAGCCCCAGCATTTT. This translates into CASSFGRDDQPQHF.

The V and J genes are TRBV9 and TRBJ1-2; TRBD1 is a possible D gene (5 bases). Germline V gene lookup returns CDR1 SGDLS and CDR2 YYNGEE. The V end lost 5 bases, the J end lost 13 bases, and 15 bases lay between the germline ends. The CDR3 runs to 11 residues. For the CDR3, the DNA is TGTGCCAGCAGAGGGGAACGAAGATGCACCTTC. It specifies CASRGERRCTF.

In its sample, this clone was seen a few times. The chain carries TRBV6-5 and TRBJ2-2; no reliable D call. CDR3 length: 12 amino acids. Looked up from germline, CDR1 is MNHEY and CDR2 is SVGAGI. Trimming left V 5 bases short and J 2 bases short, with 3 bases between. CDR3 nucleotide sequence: TGTGCCAGCAGTCTTAACACCGGGGAGCTGTTTTTT. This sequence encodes CASSLNTGELFF.

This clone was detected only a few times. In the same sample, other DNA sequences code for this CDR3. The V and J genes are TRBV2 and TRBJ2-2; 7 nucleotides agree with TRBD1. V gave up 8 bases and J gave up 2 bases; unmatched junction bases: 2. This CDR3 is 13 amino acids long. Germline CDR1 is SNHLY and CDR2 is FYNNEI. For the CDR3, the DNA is TGTGCCAGCGGGGACAGAAACACCGGGGAGCTGTTTTTT. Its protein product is CASGDRNTGELFF.

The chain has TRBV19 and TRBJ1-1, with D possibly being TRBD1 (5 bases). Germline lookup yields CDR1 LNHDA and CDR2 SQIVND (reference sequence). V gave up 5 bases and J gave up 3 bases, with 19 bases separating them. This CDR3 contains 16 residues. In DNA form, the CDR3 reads TGTGCCAGTAGTTCCCGGGACCTGATCGCGGACACTGAAGCTTTCTTT. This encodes CASSSRDLIADTEAFF.

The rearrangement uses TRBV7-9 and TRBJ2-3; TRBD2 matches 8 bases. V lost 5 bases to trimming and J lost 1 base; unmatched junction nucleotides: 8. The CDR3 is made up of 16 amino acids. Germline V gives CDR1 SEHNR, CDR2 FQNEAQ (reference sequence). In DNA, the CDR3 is TGTGCCAGCAGCCCTCGGGGTAGCGGGGGCACAGATACGCAGTATTTT. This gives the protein CASSPRGSGGTDTQYF.

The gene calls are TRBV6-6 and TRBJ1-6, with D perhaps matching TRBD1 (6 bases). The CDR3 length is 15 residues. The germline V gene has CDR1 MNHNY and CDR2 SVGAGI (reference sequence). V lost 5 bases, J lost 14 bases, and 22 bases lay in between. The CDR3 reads CASSKTGAFRGALHF. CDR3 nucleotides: TGTGCCAGCAGTAAGACAGGAGCCTTTAGGGGGGCCCTCCACTTT.

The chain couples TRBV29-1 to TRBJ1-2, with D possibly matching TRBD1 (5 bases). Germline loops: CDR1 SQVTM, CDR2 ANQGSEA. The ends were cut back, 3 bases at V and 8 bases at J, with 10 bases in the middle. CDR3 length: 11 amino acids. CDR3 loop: CSVEGRAGYTF. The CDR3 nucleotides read TGCAGCGTTGAGGGCAGGGCAGGCTACACCTTC.

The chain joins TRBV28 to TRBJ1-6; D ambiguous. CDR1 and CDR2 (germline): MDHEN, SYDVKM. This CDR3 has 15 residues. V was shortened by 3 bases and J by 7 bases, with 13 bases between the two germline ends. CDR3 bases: TGTGCCAGCAGTTTCCCCCAAATGGGAAATTCACCCCTCCACTTT. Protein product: CASSFPQMGNSPLHF.

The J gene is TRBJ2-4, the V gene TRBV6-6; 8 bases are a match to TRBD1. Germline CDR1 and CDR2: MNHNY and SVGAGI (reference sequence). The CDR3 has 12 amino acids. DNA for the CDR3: TGTGCTTTGGGGACAGGCAAAAACATTCAGTACTTC. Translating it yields CALGTGKNIQYF.

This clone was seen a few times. The CDR3 DNA sequence: TGCGCCAGCAGCATGGGGGACGTCTCCTACGAGCAGTACTTC. As protein: CASSMGDVSYEQYF. The rearrangement links TRBV5-1 to TRBJ2-7, with D tentatively TRBD1 or TRBD2 (5 bases each). The CDR3 is 14 residues long. Germline V lookup: CDR1 SGHRS, CDR2 YFSETQ. V lost 4 bases to trimming and J lost 0 bases, with 11 bases between them.

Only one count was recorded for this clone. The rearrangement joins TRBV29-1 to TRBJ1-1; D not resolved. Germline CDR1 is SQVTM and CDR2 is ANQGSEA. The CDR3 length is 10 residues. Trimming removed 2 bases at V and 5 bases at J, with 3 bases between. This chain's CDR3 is CSVERTEAFF. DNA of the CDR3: TGCAGCGTTGAACGGACTGAAGCTTTCTTT.

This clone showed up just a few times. The CDR3 DNA follows: TGTGCCAGCAAATACCTAGGAGATGAAGGCTACACCTTC. As protein: CASKYLGDEGYTF. The chain recombines TRBV6-5 with TRBJ1-2; no reliable D call. This CDR3 is built from 13 residues. The germline V gene has CDR1 MNHEY and CDR2 SVGAGI. V was shortened by 7 bases and J by 8 bases, with 17 bases between the two germline ends.

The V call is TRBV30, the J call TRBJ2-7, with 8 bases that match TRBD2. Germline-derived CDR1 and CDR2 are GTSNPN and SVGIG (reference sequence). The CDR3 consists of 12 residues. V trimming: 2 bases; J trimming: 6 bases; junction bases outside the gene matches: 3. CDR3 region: CAWSPGGIEQYF. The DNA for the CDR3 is TGTGCCTGGAGTCCGGGGGGGATCGAGCAGTACTTC.